Here is one T cell receptor beta chain with its context. Trimming stripped 6 bases from V and 6 bases from J, with 18 bases between. The CDR3 runs 15 residues. CDR1 SGHVS and CDR2 FQNEAQ come from the germline V gene. These data originate in a study of blood T cell repertoires in COVID-19. Original handling: How many nucleated cells were present was estimated from reference gene primer amplification. Assay: immunoSEQ multiplex PCR; the TCRdb copy retains only in-frame clones and omits some. The V and J calls and clone size are taken from that table; D and trimming were inferred from the DNA. The sample includes more than 300,000 clones, roughly four fifths of them seen just once.

V and J are TRBV7-8 and TRBJ1-5; D not certain. Input material: PBMCs or T cells enriched from blood (not recorded which). This clonotype originated in a woman in her 50s who had recovered from COVID-19. The CDR3 is CASSSPLGSGQPQHF. CDR3 coding DNA: TGTGCCAGCAGTTCTCCCCTAGGATCGGGTCAGCCCCAGCATTTT.